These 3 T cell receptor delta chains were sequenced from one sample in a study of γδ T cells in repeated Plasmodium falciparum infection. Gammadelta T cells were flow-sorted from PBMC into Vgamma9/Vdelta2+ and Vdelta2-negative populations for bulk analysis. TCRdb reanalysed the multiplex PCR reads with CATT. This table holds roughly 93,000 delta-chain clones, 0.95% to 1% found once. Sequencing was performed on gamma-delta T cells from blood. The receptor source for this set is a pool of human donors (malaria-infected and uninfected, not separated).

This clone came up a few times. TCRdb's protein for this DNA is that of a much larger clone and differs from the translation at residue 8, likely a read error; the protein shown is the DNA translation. DNA for the CDR3: TGTGCCTGTGACACCGGGAATAGGGGATACCAGAGTCTGGACACCGATAAACTCATCTTT. Its protein product is CACDTGNRGYQSLDTDKLIF. This chain links TRDV2 with TRDJ1; TRDD3 matches at 8 bases. Here the J gene was assigned by germline matching of the DNA, as TCRdb has none. V shed 0 bases, J shed 0 bases, and the junction held 17 bases outside the gene matches. In germline, CDR1 is GEAIGNYY, CDR2 EKD. The CDR3 contains 20 residues.

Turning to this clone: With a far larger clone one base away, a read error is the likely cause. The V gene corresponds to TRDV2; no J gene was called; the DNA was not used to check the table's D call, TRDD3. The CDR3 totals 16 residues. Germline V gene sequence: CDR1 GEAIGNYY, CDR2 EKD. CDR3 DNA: TGTGCCTGTGACCAACTGGGGGACGAACTCACCGATAAACTCATTTTT. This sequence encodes CACDQLGDELTDKLIF.

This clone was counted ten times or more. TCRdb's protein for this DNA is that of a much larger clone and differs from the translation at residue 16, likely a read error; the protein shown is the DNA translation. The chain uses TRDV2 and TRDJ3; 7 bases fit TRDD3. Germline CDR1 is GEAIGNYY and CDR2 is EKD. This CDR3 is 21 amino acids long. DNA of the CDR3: TGTGCCTGTGACAAGAGGAGCTGGGGGTTCCTTAAGACCTGGGACGCCCGACAGATGTTTTTC. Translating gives CACDKRSWGFLKTWDARQMFF.